Presented here are 3 T cell receptor beta chains from one specimen sequenced in a study. MiXCR was run by TCRdb on the RT-PCR reads, yielding one entry per CDR3 protein. The sample shows about 700,000 distinct CDR3 sequences, more than 13% of them seen only once. The sequenced sample consisted of memory CD4+ T cells from blood. The receptors originated from a female donor in good health, serving as a healthy control.

This clonotype came up once. The rearrangement uses TRBV29-1 and TRBJ1-5, with D possibly TRBD1 on 5 matching bases. This CDR3 has 14 residues. Germline V CDR1 and CDR2: SQVTM, ANQGSEA. V was shortened by 5 bases and J by 4 bases, with 15 bases between the two germline ends. CDR3 sequence: CSVLMQGGNQPQHF. The DNA for the CDR3 is TGCAGCGTTCTCATGCAGGGCGGAAATCAGCCCCAGCATTTT.

The chain uses TRBV7-2 and TRBJ1-2, with 9 bases aligning to TRBD1. This CDR3 is 14 amino acids long. V lost 5 bases and J lost 7; bases outside the gene matches: 8. Germline assignment: CDR1 SGHTA and CDR2 FQGNSA. CDR3 sequence (DNA): TGTGCCAGCAGCGTGACAGGGGGTCTACGTGGCTACACCTTC. Protein product: CASSVTGGLRGYTF.

This chain joins TRBV20-1 and TRBJ2-7; D gene uncertain. V was clipped by 8 bases and J by 1 base, with 15 bases between them. Per the germline V gene, CDR1 is DFQATT and CDR2 is SNEGSKA (reference sequence). The CDR3 runs 13 residues. The CDR3 DNA reads TGCAGTAAGGACCTTTTAGGTTCCTACGAGCAGTACTTC. Translating gives CSKDLLGSYEQYF.